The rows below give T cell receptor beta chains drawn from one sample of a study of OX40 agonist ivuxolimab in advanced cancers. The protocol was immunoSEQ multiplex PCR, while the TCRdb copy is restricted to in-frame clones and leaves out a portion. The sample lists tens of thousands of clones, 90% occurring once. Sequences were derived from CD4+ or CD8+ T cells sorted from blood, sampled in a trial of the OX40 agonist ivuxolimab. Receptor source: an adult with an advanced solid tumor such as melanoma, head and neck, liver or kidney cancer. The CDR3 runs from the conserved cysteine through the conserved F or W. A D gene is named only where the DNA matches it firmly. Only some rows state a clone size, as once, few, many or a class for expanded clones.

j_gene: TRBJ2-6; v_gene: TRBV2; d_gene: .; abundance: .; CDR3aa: CASKRGFSGANVLTF; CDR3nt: TGTGCCAGCAAGAGGGGGTTCTCTGGGGCCAACGTCCTGACTTTC
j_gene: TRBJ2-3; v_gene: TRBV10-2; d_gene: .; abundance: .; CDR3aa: CASTGQLTDTQYF; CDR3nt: TGCGCCAGCACAGGACAGCTCACAGATACGCAGTATTTT
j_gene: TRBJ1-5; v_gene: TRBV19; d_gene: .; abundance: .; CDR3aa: CASSVGSYSNQPQHF; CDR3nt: TGTGCCAGTAGTGTGGGGTCTTATAGCAATCAGCCCCAGCATTTT
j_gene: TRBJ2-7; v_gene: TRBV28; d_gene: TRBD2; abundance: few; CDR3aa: CASGLADSYEQYF; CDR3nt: TGTGCCAGCGGCCTAGCGGACTCCTACGAGCAGTACTTC
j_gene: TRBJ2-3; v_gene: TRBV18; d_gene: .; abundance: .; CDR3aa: CASSSPPDTQYF; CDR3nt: TGTGCCAGCTCGTCTCCGCCAGATACGCAGTATTTT
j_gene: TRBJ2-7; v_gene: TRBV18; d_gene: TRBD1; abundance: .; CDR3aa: CASSPLDRGIYEQYF; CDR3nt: TGTGCCAGCTCGCCATTAGACAGGGGCATCTACGAGCAGTACTTC
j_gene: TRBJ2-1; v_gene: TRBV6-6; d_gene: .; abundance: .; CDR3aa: CASSYSRNNEQFF; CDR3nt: TGTGCCAGCAGTTACTCGAGGAACAATGAGCAGTTCTTC
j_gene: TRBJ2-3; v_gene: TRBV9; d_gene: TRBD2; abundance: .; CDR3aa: CASSGLLATSTDTQYF; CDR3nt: TGTGCCAGCAGCGGACTACTAGCGACTAGCACAGATACGCAGTATTTT
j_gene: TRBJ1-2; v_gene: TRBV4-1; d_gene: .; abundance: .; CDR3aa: CASSANPGQENYGYTF; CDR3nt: TGCGCCAGCAGCGCGAACCCGGGACAAGAAAACTATGGCTACACCTTC
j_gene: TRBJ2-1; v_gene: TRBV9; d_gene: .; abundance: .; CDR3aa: CASSHQRGPLGNNEQFF; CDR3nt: TGTGCCAGCAGCCATCAGAGGGGACCCCTGGGGAACAATGAGCAGTTCTTC
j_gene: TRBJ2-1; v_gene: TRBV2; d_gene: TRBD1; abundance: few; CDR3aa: CASRRAGQGNLGKSYNEQFF; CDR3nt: TGTGCCAGTAGGAGGGCGGGACAGGGGAATTTAGGAAAGTCCTACAATGAGCAGTTCTTC
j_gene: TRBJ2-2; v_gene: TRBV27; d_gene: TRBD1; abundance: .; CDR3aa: CASSYRGMNTGELFF; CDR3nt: TGTGCCAGCAGTTACAGGGGGATGAACACCGGGGAGCTGTTTTTT
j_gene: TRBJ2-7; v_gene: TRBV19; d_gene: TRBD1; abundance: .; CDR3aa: CASSGDRVNEQYF; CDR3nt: TGTGCCAGTAGTGGGGACAGGGTGAACGAGCAGTACTTC
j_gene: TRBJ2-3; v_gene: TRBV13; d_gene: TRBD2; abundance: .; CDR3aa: CASSLAGGPTDTQYF; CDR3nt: TGTGCCAGCAGCTTAGCGGGAGGGCCCACAGATACGCAGTATTTT
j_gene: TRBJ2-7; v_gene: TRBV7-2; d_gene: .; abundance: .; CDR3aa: CASSLEGPYYEQYF; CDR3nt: TGTGCCAGCAGCTTAGAGGGTCCCTACTACGAGCAGTACTTC
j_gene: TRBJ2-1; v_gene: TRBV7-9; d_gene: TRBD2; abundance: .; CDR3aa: CASSFGLAGGDEQFF; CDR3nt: TGTGCCAGCAGCTTCGGACTAGCGGGAGGCGATGAGCAGTTCTTC
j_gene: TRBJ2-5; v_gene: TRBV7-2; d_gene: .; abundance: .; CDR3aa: CAGLLGAIETQYF; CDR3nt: TGTGCCGGCTTGTTGGGGGCCATAGAGACCCAGTACTTC
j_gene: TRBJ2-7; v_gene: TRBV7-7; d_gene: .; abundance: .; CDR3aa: CASSPGLLRSDEQYF; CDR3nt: TGTGCCAGCAGCCCGGGACTGCTCCGGAGCGACGAGCAGTACTTC
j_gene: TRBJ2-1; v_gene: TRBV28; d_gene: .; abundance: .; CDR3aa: CASGASKNEQFF; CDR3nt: TGTGCCAGCGGAGCCTCAAAGAATGAGCAGTTCTTC
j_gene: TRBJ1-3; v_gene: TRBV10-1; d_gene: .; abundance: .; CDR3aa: CARPKFIRGRKDSGNTIYF; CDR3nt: TGCGCCAGGCCCAAATTTATCAGGGGCCGGAAGGACTCTGGAAACACCATATATTTT
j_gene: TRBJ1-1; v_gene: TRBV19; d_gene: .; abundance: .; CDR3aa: CASSSTSWVIKAFF; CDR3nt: TGTGCCAGTAGCTCCACATCCTGGGTGATTAAAGCTTTCTTT
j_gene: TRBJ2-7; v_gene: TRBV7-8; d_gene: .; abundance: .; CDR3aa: CASSFGGGGTYEQYF; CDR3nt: TGTGCCAGCAGCTTCGGGGGCGGGGGTACCTACGAGCAGTACTTC
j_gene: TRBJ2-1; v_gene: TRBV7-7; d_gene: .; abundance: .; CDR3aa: CASSLDTRDEQFF; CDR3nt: TGTGCCAGCAGCTTAGATACCCGGGATGAGCAGTTCTTC
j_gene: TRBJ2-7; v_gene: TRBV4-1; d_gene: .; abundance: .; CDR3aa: CASSPDYSTVSYEQYF; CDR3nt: TGCGCCAGCAGCCCCGACTATTCGACAGTAAGCTACGAGCAGTACTTC
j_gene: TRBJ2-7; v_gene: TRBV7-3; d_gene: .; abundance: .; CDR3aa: CASSLAGPSYEQYF; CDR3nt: TGTGCCAGCAGCTTAGCAGGTCCATCCTACGAGCAGTACTTC
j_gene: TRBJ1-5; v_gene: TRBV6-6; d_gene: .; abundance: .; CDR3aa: CASSYVRGSDQPQHF; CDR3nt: TGTGCCAGCAGTTATGTCCGGGGATCGGATCAGCCCCAGCATTTT